This T cell receptor beta chain is from a study of blood T cells in healthy people across ages. The authors ran a second PCR of roughly 6 to 12 cycles using a sample-barcoded 5' primer and a J-beta primer mix. At least 2.5 million CDR3-containing paired-end reads were obtained per sample. Each CDR3 protein gets one entry after TCRdb re-called the 5' RACE reads with MiXCR. The table includes around 1,100,000 distinct CDR3 sequences, more than 30% detected once. Peripheral blood, about 10 milliliters per donor, was collected. No fewer than 6 million PBMCs went into each sample. Germline CDR1 is KGHSH and CDR2 is LQKENI. The CDR3 consists of 14 residues. V lost 2 bases to trimming and J lost 7 bases; unmatched junction nucleotides: 7.

The rearrangement uses TRBV18 and TRBJ2-5; 7 positions match TRBD1. The TCR sequence derives from a man younger than 35 in good health. The sample taken for sequencing was blood. DNA for the CDR3: TGTGCCAGCTCACCAGACAGGGTAGAAGGGACCCAGTACTTC. It codes for CASSPDRVEGTQYF.